Listed here are 10 T cell receptor beta chains from one sample, sequenced in a study of blood T cell repertoires in COVID-19. Using immunoSEQ multiplex PCR, the repertoire was profiled, and TCRdb retains in-frame clones only, with some absent. The data show under 250,000 clones, 86% seen once. Sequenced sample: peripheral blood. The receptors come from an elderly woman with COVID-19, enrolled during active disease.

This chain joins TRBV5-1 and TRBJ1-2; the D is unclear. The CDR3 has 15 residues. Germline V CDR1 and CDR2: SGHRS, YFSETQ. V was clipped by 0 bases and J by 6 bases, with 15 bases between them. The CDR3 protein is CASSLEGGWVDGYTF. The CDR3, as DNA: TGCGCCAGCAGCTTGGAAGGAGGGTGGGTTGATGGCTACACCTTC.

V and J are TRBV29-1 and TRBJ1-2, with 11 bases matching TRBD1. The CDR3 sequence is 13 residues long. The junction had 2 bases not matched to a gene; V was cut back by 6 bases and J by 2 bases. Per the germline V gene, CDR1 is SQVTM and CDR2 is ANQGSEA. DNA of the CDR3: TGCAGCGTGGGACAGGGGGAGAACTATGGCTACACCTTC. It translates to CSVGQGENYGYTF.

This rearrangement joins TRBV4-3 to TRBJ2-2; 7 nucleotides match TRBD1. The germline V gene encodes CDR1 LGHNA and CDR2 YSLEER. Trimming removed 2 bases from V and 3 bases from J; junction bases left unmatched: 3. The CDR3 length is 15 residues. The CDR3 region is CASSQRQGDTGELFF. CDR3 sequence (DNA): TGCGCCAGCAGCCAACGTCAGGGGGACACCGGGGAGCTGTTTTTT.

The V gene is TRBV6-1, the J gene TRBJ2-7; 8 bases are a match to TRBD1. CDR3 length: 15 residues. J lost 5 bases, V lost 0 bases, and 6 bases had no gene match. Germline V gives CDR1 MNHNS, CDR2 SASEGT. The CDR3 DNA reads TGTGCCAGCAGTGAAGCCGGGGCAGGGGGCGACGAGCAGTACTTC. This encodes CASSEAGAGGDEQYF.

This clone was recorded once. This rearrangement joins TRBV10-3 to TRBJ2-3; 10 bases match TRBD1. V was pared by 4 bases and J by 4 bases, with 5 bases of the junction left unmatched. Looked up from germline, CDR1 is ENHRY and CDR2 is SYGVKD. This CDR3 has 15 residues. The CDR3, as DNA: TGTGCCATCAGTGGCCGGGACAGGGGTGCAGATACGCAGTATTTT. It yields the protein CAISGRDRGADTQYF.

V usage is TRBV4-2 and J usage is TRBJ1-2; perhaps TRBD1 as D (5 bases). Between the trimmed V and J ends, which lost 0 bases and 2 bases, there was a span of 10 bases. This CDR3 is built from 15 residues. Germline V lookup: CDR1 LGHNA, CDR2 YNFKEQ. The CDR3 DNA reads TGTGCCAGCAGCCAAGAGACTCAGGGAAACTATGGCTACACCTTC. It codes for CASSQETQGNYGYTF.

The chain has TRBV6-5 and TRBJ2-5; TRBD1 aligns across 8 bases. This CDR3 is built from 16 residues. Germline V lookup: CDR1 MNHEY, CDR2 SVGAGI. Losses at the gene ends were 0 bases for V and 1 base for J; bases not matched to a gene: 4. The chain's CDR3 is CASSYSTGVGQETQYF. CDR3 nucleotide sequence: TGTGCCAGCAGTTACTCGACAGGGGTAGGCCAAGAGACCCAGTACTTC.

The chain couples TRBV5-6 to TRBJ1-1, with TRBD1 identical over 9 bases. V shed 5 bases, J shed 6 bases, and the junction held 11 bases outside the gene matches. Germline V CDR1 and CDR2: SGHDT, YYEEEE. The CDR3 covers 15 residues. The CDR3 protein is CASRIAGTGFSEAFF. CDR3 nucleotide sequence: TGTGCCAGCAGAATCGCCGGGACAGGGTTTTCTGAAGCTTTCTTT.

The chain combines TRBV5-8 with TRBJ1-4; no firm D call. CDR3 size: 15 residues. CDR1 and CDR2 (germline): SGHTS, YDEGEE. Trimming shortened V by 0 bases and J by 4 bases, and 10 bases separated the two germline ends. CDR3 nucleotides: TGTGCCAGCAGCTTGGGGCTGGCGGTTAATGAAAAACTGTTTTTT. This translates into CASSLGLAVNEKLFF.

The V gene is TRBV30, the J gene TRBJ1-1; 8 bases fit TRBD1. CDR1 is GTSNPN and CDR2 is SVGIG in the germline V gene (reference sequence). CDR3 length equals 12 residues. V gave up 1 base and J gave up 11 bases; unmatched junction bases: 6. CDR3 amino acids: CAWSDPDRAAFF. CDR3 nucleotides: TGTGCCTGGAGTGACCCGGACAGGGCGGCTTTCTTT.